The subject of this entry is one T cell receptor beta chain. Antigen unknown. The data stem from a study of response to subunit inactivated influenza vaccine. The study's findings and limits: There was a suggestion from the authors that each seasonal influenza vaccination recruits few new T cells.

TCRdb analysed the RT-PCR reads with MiXCR anew, one entry per CDR3 protein. The sample has more than 150,000 distinct CDR3 sequences, 9.2% seen once. Per germline, CDR1 SQVTM and CDR2 ANQGSEA. The CDR3 is 12 amino acids. Trimming took off 4 bases at V and 4 bases at J, with 8 bases between the two ends. The sequence was obtained from a man aged 45-65 years who received an inactivated influenza vaccine. The material sequenced was non-naive T cells sorted from PBMCs, taken on the day of vaccination. The J gene is TRBJ2-1, the V gene TRBV29-1; no clear D gene. The CDR3 region has the DNA TGCAGCGTTGTCTGGGGATACAATGAGCAGTTCTTC. Amino acid sequence: CSVVWGYNEQFF.